This TCR beta chain came from a study of neurological immune-mediated disorders. Study-wide results and limits: No sharing of CDR3 amino acid sequences was observed among expanded clones across subjects, suggesting private repertoires in all groups.

One entry per CDR3 protein results from TCRdb running MiXCR on the 5' RACE reads. The sample yields roughly 60,000 distinct CDR3 sequences, about 2.5% seen once. Germline CDR1 and CDR2: SGHRS and YFSETQ. This CDR3 comprises 15 residues. The junction had 0 bases not matched to a gene; V was cut back by 1 base and J by 3 bases. This clonotype appeared many times. Its antigen is still unknown. The gene calls are TRBV5-1 and TRBJ2-2; 10 bases map to TRBD2. The source material was PBMCs. The sequence came from a man over 45 with multiple sclerosis. CDR3 DNA sequence: TGCGCCAGCAGCTTGCTAGCGGGGGACACCGGGGAGCTGTTTTTT. This gives the protein CASSLLAGDTGELFF.